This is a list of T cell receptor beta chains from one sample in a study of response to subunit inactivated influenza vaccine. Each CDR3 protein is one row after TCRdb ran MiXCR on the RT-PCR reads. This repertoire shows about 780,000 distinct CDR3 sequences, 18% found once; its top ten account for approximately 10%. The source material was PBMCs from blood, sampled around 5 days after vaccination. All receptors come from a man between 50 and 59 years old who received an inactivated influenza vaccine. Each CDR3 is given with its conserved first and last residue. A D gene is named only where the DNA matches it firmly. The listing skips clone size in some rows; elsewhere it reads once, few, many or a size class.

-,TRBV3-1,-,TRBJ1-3,CASSQQGGGNTIYF,TGTGCCAGCAGCCAACAGGGTGGAGGAAACACCATATATTTT
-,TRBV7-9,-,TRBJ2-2,CASSLDIPIHTGELFF,TGTGCCAGCAGCTTGGACATTCCGATCCACACCGGGGAGCTGTTTTTT
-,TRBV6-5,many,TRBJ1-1,CASSSRWLSFVNTEAFF,TGTGCCAGCAGTTCCCGGTGGTTAAGTTTCGTGAACACTGAAGCTTTCTTT
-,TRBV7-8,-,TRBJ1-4,CASSLEAGRGEKLFF,TGTGCCAGCAGCTTAGAGGCAGGGCGGGGTGAAAAACTGTTTTTT
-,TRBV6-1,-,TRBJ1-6,CASSEAADSYNSPLHF,TGTGCCAGCAGTGAAGCTGCGGACAGCTATAATTCACCCCTCCACTTT
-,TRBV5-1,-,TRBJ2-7,CASSPTGTPDYEQYF,TGCGCCAGCAGCCCCACCGGGACCCCGGATTACGAGCAGTACTTC
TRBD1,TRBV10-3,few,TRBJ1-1,CATQGQAASTEAFF,TGTGCCACCCAGGGACAGGCAGCTTCCACTGAAGCTTTCTTT
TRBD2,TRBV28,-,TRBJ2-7,CASSQLAGMSYEQYF,TGTGCCAGCAGTCAACTAGCGGGGATGTCCTACGAGCAGTACTTC
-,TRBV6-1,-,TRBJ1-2,CASIQSRSGGYTF,TGTGCCAGCATCCAATCCAGATCTGGAGGCTACACCTTC
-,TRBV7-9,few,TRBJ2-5,CASSFIPPETQYF,TGTGCCAGCAGCTTCATACCGCCGGAGACCCAGTACTTC
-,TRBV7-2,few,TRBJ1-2,CASSLDDGWMGYGYTF,TGTGCCAGCAGCTTAGACGACGGGTGGATGGGTTATGGCTACACCTTC
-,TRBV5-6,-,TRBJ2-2,CASSFTRTGELFF,TGTGCCAGCAGCTTCACTAGGACCGGGGAGCTGTTTTTT
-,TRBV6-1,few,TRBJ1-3,CASTRDGGNTIYF,TGTGCCAGCACCCGGGACGGTGGAAACACCATATATTTT
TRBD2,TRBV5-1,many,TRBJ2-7,CASSSGTRGHEQYF,TGCGCCAGCAGCTCCGGGACTAGGGGCCACGAGCAGTACTTC
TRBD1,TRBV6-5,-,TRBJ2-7,CASSYLTGTGLYEQYF,TGTGCCAGCAGTTACCTTACCGGGACAGGTTTATACGAGCAGTACTTC